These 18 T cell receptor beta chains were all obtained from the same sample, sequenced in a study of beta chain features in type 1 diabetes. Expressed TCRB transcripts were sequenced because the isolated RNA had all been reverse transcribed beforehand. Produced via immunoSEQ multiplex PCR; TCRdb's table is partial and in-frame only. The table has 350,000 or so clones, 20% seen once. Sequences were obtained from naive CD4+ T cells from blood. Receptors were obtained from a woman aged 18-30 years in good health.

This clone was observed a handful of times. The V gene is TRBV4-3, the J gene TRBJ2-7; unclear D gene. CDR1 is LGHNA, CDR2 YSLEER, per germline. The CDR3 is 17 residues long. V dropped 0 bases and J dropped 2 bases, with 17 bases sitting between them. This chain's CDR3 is CASSQDLGINAPYEQYF. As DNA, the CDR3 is TGCGCCAGCAGCCAAGATTTGGGCATCAATGCCCCCTACGAGCAGTACTTC.

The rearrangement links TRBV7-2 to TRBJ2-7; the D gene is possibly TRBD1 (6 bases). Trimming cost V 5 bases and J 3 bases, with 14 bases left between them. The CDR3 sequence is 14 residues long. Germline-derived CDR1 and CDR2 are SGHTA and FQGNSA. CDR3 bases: TGTGCCAGCAGCCTACCCGGGACAATCTACGAGCAGTACTTC. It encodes CASSLPGTIYEQYF. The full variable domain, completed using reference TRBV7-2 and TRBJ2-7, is GAGVSQSPSNKVTEKGKDVELRCDPISGHTALYWYRQSLGQGLEFLIYFQGNSAPDKSGLPSDRFSAERTGGSVSTLTIQRTQQEDSAVYLCASSLPGTIYEQYFGPGTRLTVT.

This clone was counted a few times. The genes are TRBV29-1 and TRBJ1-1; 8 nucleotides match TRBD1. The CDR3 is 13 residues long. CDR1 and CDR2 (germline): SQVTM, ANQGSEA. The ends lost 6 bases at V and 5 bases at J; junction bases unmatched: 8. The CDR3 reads CSVSGTGLTEAFF. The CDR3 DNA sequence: TGCAGCGTCTCGGGGACAGGCTTGACTGAAGCTTTCTTT.

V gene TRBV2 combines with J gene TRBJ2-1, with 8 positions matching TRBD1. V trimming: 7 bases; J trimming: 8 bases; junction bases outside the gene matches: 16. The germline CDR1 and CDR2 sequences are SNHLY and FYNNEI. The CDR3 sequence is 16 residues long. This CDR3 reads CASTPTLTGVGDEQFF. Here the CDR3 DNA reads TGTGCCAGCACCCCTACCCTGACAGGGGTTGGGGATGAGCAGTTCTTC.

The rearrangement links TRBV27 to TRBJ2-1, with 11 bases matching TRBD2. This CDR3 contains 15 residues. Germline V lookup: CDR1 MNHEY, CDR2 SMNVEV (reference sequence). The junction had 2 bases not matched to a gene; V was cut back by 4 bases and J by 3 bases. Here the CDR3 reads CASSSGLADYNEQFF. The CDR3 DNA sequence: TGTGCCAGCAGTTCGGGACTAGCGGACTACAATGAGCAGTTCTTC.

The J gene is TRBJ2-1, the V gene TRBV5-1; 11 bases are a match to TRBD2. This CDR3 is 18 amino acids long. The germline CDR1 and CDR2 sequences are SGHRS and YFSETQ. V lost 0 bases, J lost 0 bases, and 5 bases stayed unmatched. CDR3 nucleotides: TGCGCCAGCAGCTTGGGACTAGCGGGGATCAGCTCCTACAATGAGCAGTTCTTC. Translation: CASSLGLAGISSYNEQFF.

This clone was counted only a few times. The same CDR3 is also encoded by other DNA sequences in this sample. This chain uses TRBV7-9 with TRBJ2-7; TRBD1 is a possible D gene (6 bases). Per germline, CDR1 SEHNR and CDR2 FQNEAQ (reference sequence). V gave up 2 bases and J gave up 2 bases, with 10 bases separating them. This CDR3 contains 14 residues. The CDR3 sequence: CASSLNRETYEQYF. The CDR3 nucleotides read TGTGCCAGCAGCTTAAACAGGGAGACCTACGAGCAGTACTTC.

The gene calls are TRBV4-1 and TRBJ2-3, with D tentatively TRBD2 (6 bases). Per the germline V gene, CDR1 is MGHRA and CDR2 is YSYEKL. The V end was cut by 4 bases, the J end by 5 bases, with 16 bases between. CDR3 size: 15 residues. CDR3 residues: CASSPPASEGDTQYF. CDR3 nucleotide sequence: TGCGCCAGCAGCCCCCCGGCTAGCGAGGGAGATACGCAGTATTTT.

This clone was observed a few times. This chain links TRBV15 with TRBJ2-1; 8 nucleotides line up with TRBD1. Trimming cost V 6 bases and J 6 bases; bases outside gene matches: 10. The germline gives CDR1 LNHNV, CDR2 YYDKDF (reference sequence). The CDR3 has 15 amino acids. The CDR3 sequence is CATRPGDRGGNEQFF. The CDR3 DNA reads TGTGCCACCAGACCTGGTGACAGGGGAGGCAATGAGCAGTTCTTC.

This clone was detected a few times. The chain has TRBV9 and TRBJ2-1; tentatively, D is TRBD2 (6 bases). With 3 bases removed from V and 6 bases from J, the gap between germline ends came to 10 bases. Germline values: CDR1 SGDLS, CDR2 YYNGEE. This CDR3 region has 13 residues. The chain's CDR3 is CASSGLTSNEQFF. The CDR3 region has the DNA TGTGCCAGCAGCGGATTGACTAGCAATGAGCAGTTCTTC.

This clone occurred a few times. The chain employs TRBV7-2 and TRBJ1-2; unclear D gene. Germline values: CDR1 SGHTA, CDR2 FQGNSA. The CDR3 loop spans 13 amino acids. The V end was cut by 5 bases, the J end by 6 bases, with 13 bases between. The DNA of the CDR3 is TGTGCCAGCAGCGCGAATGCCGGGGATGGCTACACCTTC. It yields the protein CASSANAGDGYTF.

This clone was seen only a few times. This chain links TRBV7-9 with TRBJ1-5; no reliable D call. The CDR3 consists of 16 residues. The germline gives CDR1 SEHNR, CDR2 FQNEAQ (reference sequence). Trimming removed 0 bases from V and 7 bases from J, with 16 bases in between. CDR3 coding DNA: TGTGCCAGCAGCTTAGCGGGATCCGGTTCGGGACAGCCCCAGCATTTT. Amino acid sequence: CASSLAGSGSGQPQHF.

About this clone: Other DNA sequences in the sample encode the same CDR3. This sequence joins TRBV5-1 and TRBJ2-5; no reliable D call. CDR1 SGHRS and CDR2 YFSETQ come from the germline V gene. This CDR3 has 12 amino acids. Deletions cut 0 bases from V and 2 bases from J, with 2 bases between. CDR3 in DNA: TGCGCCAGCAGCTTGGCTCAAGAGACCCAGTACTTC. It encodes CASSLAQETQYF.

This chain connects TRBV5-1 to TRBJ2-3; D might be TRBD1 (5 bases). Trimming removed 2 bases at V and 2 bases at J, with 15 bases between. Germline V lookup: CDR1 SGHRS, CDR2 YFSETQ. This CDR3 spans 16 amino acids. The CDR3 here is CASSLAGPPNTDTQYF. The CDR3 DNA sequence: TGCGCCAGCAGCTTAGCAGGGCCCCCAAACACAGATACGCAGTATTTT.

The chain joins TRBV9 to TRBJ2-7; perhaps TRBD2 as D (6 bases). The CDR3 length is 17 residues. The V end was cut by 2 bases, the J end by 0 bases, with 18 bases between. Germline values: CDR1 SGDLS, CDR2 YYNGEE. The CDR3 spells CASSVLDERATSYEQYF. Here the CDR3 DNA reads TGTGCCAGCAGCGTCCTAGACGAGCGGGCCACCTCCTACGAGCAGTACTTC. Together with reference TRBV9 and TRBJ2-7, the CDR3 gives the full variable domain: DSGVTQTPKHLITATGQRVTLRCSPRSGDLSVYWYQQSLDQGLQFLIQYYNGEERAKGNILERFSAQQFPDLHSELNLSSLELGDSALYFCASSVLDERATSYEQYFGPGTRLTVT.

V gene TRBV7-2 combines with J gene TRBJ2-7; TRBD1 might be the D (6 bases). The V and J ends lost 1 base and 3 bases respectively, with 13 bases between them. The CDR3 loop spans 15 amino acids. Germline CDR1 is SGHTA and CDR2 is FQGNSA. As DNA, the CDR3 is TGTGCCAGCAGCTTAGGGGGGACACAGTTCTACGAGCAGTACTTC. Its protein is CASSLGGTQFYEQYF. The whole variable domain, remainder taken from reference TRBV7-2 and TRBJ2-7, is GAGVSQSPSNKVTEKGKDVELRCDPISGHTALYWYRQSLGQGLEFLIYFQGNSAPDKSGLPSDRFSAERTGGSVSTLTIQRTQQEDSAVYLCASSLGGTQFYEQYFGPGTRLTVT.

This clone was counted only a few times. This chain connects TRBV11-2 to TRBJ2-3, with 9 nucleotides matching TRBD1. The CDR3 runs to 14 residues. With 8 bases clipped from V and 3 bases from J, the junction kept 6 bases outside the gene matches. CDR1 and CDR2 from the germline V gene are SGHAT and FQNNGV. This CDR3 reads CASGTGRTTDTQYF. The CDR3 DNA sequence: TGTGCCAGCGGGACAGGGAGAACGACAGATACGCAGTATTTT.

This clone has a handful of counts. The CDR3 nucleotides are TGTGCCAGCAGGGACAGCCTTCTACGAGGGGAGCAGTACTTC. Translated: CASRDSLLRGEQYF. The J gene is TRBJ2-7, the V gene TRBV2; D perhaps matches TRBD1 (6 bases). V was trimmed by 6 bases and J by 7 bases, leaving 19 bases between them. The CDR3 runs 14 residues. Germline V lookup: CDR1 SNHLY, CDR2 FYNNEI.